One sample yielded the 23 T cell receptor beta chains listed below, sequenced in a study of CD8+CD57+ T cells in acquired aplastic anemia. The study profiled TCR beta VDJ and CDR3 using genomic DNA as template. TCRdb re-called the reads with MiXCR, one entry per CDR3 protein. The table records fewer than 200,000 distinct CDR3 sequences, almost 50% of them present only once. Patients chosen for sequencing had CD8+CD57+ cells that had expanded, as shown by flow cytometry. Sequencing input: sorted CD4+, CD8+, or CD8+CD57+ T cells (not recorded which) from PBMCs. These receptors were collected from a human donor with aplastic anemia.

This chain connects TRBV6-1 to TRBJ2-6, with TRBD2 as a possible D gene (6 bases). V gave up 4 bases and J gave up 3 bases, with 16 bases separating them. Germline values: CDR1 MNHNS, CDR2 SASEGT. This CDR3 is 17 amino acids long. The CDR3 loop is CASSGVAPGGGANVLTF. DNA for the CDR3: TGTGCCAGCAGTGGAGTAGCCCCCGGGGGTGGGGCCAACGTCCTGACTTTC.

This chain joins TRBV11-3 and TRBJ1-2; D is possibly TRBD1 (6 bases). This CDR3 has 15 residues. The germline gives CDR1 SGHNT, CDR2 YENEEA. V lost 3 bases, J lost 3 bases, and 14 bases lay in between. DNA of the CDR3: TGTGCCAGCAGCTTGGGGGGGGCCACCGACTATGGCTACACCTTC. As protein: CASSLGGATDYGYTF.

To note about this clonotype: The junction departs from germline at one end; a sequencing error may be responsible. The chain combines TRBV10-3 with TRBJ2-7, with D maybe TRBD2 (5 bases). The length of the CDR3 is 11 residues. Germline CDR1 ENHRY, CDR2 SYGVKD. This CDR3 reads CATSGSYEQHF. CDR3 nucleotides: TGTGCCACCAGTGGGAGCTACGAGCAGCACTTC.

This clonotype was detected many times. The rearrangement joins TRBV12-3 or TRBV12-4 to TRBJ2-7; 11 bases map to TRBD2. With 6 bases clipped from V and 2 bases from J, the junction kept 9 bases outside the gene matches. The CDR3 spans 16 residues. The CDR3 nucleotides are TGTGCCAGCAGCATTACTCTAGCGGGGGGCCCCTACGAGCAGTACTTC. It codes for CASSITLAGGPYEQYF.

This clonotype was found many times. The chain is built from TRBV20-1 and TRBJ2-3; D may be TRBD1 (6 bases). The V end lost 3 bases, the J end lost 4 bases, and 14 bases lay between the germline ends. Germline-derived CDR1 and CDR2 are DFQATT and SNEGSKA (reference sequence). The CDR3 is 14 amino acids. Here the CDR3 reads CSARKQGPADTQYF. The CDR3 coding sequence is TGCAGTGCTAGGAAGCAGGGGCCTGCAGATACGCAGTATTTT.

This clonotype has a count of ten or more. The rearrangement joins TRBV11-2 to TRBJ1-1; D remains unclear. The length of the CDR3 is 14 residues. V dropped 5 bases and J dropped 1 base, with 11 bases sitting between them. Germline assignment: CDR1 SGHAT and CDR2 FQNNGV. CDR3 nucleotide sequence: TGTGCCAGCAGCAAGACTGGAGGGAACACTGAAGCTTTCTTT. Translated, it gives CASSKTGGNTEAFF.

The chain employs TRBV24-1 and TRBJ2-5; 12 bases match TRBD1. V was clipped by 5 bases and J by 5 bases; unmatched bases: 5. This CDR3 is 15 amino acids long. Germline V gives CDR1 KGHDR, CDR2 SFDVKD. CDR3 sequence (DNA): TGTGCCACCAGTGCCGGGACAGGGGGCGCGGAGACCCAGTACTTC. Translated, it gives CATSAGTGGAETQYF.

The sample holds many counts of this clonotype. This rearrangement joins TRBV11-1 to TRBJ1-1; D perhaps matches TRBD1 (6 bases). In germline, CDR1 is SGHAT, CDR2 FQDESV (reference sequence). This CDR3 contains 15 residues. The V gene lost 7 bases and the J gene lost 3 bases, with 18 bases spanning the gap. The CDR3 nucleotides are TGTGCCAGCAAGTTAAGGGGGAGGATTGACACTGAAGCTTTCTTT. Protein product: CASKLRGRIDTEAFF.

CDR3 protein: CAISEETDRYGYTF. The CDR3 DNA follows: TGTGCCATCAGTGAGGAGACGGACCGCTATGGCTACACCTTC. V and J are TRBV10-3 and TRBJ1-2; no clear D. The V gene's germline CDR1 is ENHRY and CDR2 SYGVKD. The CDR3 totals 14 residues. With 2 bases removed from V and 4 bases from J, the gap between germline ends came to 11 bases.

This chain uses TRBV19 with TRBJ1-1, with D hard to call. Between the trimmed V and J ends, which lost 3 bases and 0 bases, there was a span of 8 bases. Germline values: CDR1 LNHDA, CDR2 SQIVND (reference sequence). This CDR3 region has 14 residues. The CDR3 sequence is CASSISVLNTEAFF. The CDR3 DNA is TGTGCCAGTAGTATTTCGGTTTTGAACACTGAAGCTTTCTTT.

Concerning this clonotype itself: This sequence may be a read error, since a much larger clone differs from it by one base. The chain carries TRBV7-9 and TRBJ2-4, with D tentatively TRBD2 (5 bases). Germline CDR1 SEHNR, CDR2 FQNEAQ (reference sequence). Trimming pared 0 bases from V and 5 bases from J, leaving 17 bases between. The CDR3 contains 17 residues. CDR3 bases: TGTGCCAGCAGCTTAGCCGGGATTCCTCCTTCGGAAAACATTCAGTACTTC. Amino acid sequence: CASSLAGIPPSENIQYF. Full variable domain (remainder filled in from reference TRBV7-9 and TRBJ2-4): DTGVSQNPRHKITKRGQNVTFRCDPISEHNRLYWYRQTLGQGPEFLTYFQNEAQLEKSRLLSDRFSAERPKGSFSTLEIQRTEQGDSAMYLCASSLAGIPPSENIQYFGAGTRLSVL.

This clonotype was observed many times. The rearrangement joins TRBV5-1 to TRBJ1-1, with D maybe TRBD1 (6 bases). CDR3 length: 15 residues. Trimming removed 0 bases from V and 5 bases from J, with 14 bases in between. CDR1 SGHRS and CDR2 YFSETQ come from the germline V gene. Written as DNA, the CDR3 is TGCGCCAGCAGCTTGGTAGGGGGGGTTGGAACTGAAGCTTTCTTT. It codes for CASSLVGGVGTEAFF. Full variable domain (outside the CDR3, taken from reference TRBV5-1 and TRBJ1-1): KAGVTQTPRYLIKTRGQQVTLSCSPISGHRSVSWYQQTPGQGLQFLFEYFSETQRNKGNFPGRFSGRQFSNSRSEMNVSTLELGDSALYLCASSLVGGVGTEAFFGQGTRLTVV.

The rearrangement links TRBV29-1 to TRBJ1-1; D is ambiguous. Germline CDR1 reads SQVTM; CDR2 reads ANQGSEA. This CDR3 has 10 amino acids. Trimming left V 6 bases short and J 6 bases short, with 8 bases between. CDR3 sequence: CSVADPEAFF. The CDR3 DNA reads TGCAGCGTCGCCGACCCTGAAGCTTTCTTT.

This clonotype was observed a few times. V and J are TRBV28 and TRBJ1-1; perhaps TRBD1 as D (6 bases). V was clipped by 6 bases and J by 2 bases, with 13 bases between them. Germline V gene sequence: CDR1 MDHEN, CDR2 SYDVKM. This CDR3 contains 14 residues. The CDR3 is CASRDPRGNTEAFF. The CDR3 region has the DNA TGTGCCAGCAGAGACCCCAGGGGTAACACTGAAGCTTTCTTT.

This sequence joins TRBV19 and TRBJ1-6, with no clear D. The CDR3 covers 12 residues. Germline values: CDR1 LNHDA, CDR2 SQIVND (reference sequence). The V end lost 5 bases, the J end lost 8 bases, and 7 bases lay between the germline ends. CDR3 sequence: CASSRQYSPLHF. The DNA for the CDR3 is TGTGCCAGTAGTCGTCAGTATTCACCCCTCCACTTT.

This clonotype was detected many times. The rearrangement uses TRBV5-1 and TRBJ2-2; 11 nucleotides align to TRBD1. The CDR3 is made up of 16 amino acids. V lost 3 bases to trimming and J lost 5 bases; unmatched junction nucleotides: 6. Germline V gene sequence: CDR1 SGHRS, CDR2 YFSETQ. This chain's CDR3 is CASSYFGQGATGELFF. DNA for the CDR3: TGCGCCAGCAGCTACTTTGGACAGGGGGCAACCGGGGAGCTGTTTTTT.

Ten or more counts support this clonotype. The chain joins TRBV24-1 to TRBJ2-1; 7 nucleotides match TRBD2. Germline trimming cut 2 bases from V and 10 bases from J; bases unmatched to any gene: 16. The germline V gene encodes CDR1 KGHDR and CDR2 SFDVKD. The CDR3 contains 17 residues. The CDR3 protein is CATSDSLGGSLSKEQFF. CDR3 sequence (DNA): TGTGCCACCAGTGATTCCCTCGGGGGGTCCCTCTCTAAGGAGCAGTTCTTC.

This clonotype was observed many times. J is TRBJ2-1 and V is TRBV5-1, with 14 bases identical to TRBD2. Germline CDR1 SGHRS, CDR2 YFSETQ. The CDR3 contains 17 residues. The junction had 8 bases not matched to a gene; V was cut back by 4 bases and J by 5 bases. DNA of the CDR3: TGCGCCAGCAGCAGTGGGACTAGCGGGGGATTTAACAATGAGCAGTTCTTC. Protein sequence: CASSSGTSGGFNNEQFF.

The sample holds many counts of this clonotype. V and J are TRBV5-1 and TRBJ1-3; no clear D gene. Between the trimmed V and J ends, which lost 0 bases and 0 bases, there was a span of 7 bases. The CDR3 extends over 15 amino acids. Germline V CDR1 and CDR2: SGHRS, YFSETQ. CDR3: CASSLGSSSGNTIYF. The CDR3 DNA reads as TGCGCCAGCAGCTTGGGCAGTTCCTCTGGAAACACCATATATTTT.

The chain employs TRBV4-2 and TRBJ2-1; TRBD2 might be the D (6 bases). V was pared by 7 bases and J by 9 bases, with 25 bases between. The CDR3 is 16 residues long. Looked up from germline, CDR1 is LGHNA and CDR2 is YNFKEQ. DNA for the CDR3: TGTGCCAGCACCCGCCCAGGAACGGGGGAGAGGGCTGAGCAGTTCTTC. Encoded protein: CASTRPGTGERAEQFF.

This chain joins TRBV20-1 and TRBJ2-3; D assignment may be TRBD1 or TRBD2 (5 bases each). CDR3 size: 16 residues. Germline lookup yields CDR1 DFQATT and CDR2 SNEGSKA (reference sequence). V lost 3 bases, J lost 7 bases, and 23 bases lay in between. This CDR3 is CSASRGETRRSHTQYF. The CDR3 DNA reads TGCAGTGCTAGTAGAGGGGAGACACGGCGTTCGCATACGCAGTATTTT.

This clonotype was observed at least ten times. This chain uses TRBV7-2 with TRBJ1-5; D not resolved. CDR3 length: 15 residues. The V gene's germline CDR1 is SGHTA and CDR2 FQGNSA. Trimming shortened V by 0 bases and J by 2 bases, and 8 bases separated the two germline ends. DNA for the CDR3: TGTGCCAGCAGCTTAGCCGAGTATCGCAATCAGCCCCAGCATTTT. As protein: CASSLAEYRNQPQHF.

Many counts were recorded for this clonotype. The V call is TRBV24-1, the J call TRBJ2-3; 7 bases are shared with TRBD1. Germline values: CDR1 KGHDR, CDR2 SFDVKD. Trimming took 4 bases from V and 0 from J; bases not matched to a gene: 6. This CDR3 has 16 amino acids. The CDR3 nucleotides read TGTGCCACCAGTGACCCGACAGGGAAGAGCACAGATACGCAGTATTTT. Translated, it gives CATSDPTGKSTDTQYF.